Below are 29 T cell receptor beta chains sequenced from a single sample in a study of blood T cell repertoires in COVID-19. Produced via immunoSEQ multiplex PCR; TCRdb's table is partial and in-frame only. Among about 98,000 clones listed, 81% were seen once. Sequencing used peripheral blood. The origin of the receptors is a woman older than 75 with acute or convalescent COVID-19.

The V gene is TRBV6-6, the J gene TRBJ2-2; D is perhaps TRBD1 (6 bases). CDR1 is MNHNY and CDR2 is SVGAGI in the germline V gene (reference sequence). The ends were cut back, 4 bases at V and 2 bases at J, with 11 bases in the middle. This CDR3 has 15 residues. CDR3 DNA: TGTGCCAGCAGTTCCCAACAGGGAAACACCGGGGAGCTGTTTTTT. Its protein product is CASSSQQGNTGELFF.

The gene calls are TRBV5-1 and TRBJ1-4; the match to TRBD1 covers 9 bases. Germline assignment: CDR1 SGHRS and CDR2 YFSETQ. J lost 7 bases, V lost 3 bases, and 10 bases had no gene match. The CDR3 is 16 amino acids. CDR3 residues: CASSYTGGAPFEKLFF. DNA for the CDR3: TGCGCCAGCAGCTACACAGGGGGCGCGCCATTTGAAAAACTGTTTTTT.

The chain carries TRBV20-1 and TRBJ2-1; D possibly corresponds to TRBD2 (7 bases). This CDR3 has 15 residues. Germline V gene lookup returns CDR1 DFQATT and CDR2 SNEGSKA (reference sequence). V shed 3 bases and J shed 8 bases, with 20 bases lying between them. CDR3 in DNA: TGCAGTGCTAGTTGGCCGGCGGGGGCGAGCCATGAGCAGTTCTTC. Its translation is CSASWPAGASHEQFF.

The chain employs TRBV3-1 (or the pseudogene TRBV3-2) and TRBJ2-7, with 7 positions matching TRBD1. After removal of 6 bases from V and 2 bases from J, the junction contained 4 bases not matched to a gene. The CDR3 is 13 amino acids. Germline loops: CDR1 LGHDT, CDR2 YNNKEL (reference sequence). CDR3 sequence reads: CASRRTGTYEQYV. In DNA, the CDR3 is TGTGCCAGCAGACGGACAGGAACCTACGAGCAGTACGTC.

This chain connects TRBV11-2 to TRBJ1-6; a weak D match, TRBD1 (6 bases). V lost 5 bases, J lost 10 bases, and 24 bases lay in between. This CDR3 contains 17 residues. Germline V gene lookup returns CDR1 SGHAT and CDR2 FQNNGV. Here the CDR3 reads CASSPLGGRIKGSPLHF. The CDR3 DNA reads TGTGCCAGCAGCCCCCTAGGGGGACGAATAAAGGGATCACCCCTCCACTTT. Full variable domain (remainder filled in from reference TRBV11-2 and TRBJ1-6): EAGVAQSPRYKIIEKRQSVAFWCNPISGHATLYWYQQILGQGPKLLIQFQNNGVVDDSQLPKDRFSAERLKGVDSTLKIQPAKLEDSAVYLCASSPLGGRIKGSPLHFGNGTRLTVT.

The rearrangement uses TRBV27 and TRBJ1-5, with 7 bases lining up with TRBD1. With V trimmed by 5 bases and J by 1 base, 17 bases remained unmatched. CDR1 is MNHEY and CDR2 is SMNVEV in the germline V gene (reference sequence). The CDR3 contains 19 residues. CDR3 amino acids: CASSPPAGRGDRSNQPQHF. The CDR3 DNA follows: TGTGCCAGCAGTCCACCGGCGGGCAGGGGGGATAGGAGCAATCAGCCCCAGCATTTT.

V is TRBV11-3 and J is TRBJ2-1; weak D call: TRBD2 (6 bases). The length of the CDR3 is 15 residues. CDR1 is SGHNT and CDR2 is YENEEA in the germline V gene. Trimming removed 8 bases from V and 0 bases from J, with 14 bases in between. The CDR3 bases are TGTGCCAGCGCACTGGAGGGGCCCTCCTACAATGAGCAGTTCTTC. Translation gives CASALEGPSYNEQFF.

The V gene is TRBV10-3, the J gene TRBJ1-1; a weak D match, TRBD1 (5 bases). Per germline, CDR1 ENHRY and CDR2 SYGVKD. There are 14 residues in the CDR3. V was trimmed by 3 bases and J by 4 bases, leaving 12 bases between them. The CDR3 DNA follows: TGTGCCATCAGTGAAGGGGATGGAAGCACTGAAGCTTTCTTT. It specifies CAISEGDGSTEAFF.

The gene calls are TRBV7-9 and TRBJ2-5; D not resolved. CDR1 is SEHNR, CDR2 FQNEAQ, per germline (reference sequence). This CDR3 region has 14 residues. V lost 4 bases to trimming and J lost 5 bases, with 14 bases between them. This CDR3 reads CASSSRGITETQYF. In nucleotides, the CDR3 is TGTGCCAGCAGCTCGAGAGGTATAACGGAGACCCAGTACTTC.

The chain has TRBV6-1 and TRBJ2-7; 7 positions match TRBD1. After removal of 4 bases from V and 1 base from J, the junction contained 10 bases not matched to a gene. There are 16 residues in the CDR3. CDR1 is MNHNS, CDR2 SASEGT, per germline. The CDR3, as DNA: TGTGCCAGCAGTGCGGGACAGACGATATGGTCCTACGAGCAGTACTTC. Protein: CASSAGQTIWSYEQYF.

The CDR3 region has the DNA TGCGCCAGCAGCTTCAGACAGAAACCCGAAGTATTAGGGAAGACAACCACGACCAACTATGGCTACACCTTC. Translated, it gives CASSFRQKPEVLGKTTTTNYGYTF. The chain employs TRBV5-1 and TRBJ1-2; TRBD1 might be the D (5 bases). Deletions cut 2 bases from V and 2 bases from J, with 40 bases between. The CDR3 contains 24 residues. Germline V CDR1 and CDR2: SGHRS, YFSETQ. The variable domain in full, completed from reference TRBV5-1 and TRBJ1-2, reads KAGVTQTPRYLIKTRGQQVTLSCSPISGHRSVSWYQQTPGQGLQFLFEYFSETQRNKGNFPGRFSGRQFSNSRSEMNVSTLELGDSALYLCASSFRQKPEVLGKTTTTNYGYTFGSGTRLTVV.

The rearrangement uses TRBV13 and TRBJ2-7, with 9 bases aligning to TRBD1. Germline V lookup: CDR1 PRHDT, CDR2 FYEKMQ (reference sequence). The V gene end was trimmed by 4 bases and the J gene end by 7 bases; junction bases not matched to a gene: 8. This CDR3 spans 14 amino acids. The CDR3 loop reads CASSSRTGVGEQYV. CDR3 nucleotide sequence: TGTGCCAGCAGCTCGCGGACAGGGGTGGGTGAGCAGTACGTC.

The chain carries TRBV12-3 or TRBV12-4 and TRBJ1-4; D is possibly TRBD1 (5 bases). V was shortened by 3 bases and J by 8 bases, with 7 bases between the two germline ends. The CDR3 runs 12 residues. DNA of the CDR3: TGTGCCAGCAGTTTTGGGGGGGAAAAACTGTTTTTT. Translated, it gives CASSFGGEKLFF.

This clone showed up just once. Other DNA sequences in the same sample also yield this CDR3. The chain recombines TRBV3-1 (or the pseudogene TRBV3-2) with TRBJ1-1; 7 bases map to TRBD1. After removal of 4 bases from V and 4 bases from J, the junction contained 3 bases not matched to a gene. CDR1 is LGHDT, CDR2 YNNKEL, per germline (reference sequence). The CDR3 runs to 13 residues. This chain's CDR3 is CASSRQGGTEAFF. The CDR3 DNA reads TGTGCCAGCAGCCGACAGGGAGGCACTGAAGCTTTCTTT.

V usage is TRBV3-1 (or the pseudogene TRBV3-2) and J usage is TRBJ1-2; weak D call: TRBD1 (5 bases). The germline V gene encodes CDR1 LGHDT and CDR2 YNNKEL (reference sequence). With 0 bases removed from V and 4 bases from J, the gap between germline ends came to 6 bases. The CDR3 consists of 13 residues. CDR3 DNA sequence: TGTGCCAGCAGCCAAGACAGGGCCTATGGCTACACCTTC. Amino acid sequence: CASSQDRAYGYTF.

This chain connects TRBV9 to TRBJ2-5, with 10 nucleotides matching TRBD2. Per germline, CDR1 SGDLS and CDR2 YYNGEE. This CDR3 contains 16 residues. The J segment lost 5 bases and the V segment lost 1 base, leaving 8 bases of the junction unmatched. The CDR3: CASSVLAGAPGETQYF. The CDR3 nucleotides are TGTGCCAGCAGCGTACTAGCGGGGGCCCCGGGGGAGACCCAGTACTTC.

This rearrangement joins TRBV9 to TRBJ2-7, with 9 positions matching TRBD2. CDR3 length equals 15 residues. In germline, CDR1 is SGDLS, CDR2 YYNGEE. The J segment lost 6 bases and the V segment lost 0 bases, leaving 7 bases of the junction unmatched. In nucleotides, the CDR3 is TGTGCCAGCAGCGTAGGTGGGACTAGCAATAGCGAGCAGTACTTC. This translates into CASSVGGTSNSEQYF.

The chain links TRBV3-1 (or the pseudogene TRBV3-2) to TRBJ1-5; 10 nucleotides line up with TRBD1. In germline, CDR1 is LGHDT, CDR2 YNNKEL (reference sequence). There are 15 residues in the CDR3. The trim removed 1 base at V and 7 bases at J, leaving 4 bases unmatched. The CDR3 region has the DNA TGTGCCAGCAGCCAAGGACAGGGGGCTTTGCAGCCCCAGCATTTT. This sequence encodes CASSQGQGALQPQHF.

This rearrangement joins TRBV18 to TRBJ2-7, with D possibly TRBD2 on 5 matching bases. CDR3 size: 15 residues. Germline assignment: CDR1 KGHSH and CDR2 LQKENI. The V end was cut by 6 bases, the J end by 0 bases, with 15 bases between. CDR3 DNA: TGTGCCAGCTCCTACGACACCGGAGGCTCCTACGAGCAGTACTTC. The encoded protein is CASSYDTGGSYEQYF.

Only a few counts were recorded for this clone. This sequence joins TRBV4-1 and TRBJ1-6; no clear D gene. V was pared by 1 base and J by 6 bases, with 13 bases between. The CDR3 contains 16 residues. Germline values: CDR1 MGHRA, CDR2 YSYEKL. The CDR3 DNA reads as TGCGCCAGCAGCCAAGGGACGACGGAGGGTAATTCACCCCTCCACTTT. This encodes CASSQGTTEGNSPLHF.

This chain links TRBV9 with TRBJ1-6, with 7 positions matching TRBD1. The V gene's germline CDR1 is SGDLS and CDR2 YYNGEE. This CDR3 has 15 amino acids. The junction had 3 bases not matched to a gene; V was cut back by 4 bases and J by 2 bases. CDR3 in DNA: TGTGCCAGCAGCCCCGGGACAGCCTATAATTCACCCCTCCACTTT. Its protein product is CASSPGTAYNSPLHF. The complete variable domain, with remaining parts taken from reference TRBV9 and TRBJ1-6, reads DSGVTQTPKHLITATGQRVTLRCSPRSGDLSVYWYQQSLDQGLQFLIQYYNGEERAKGNILERFSAQQFPDLHSELNLSSLELGDSALYFCASSPGTAYNSPLHFGNGTRLTVT.

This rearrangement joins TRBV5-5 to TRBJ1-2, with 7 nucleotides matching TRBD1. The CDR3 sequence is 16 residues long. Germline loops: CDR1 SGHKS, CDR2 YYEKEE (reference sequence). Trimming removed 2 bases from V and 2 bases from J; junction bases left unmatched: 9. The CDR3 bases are TGTGCCAGCAGCTTCGAACCGGGGACAGTGAACTATGGCTACACCTTC. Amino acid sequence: CASSFEPGTVNYGYTF. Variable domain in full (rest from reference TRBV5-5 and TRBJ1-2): DAGVTQSPTHLIKTRGQQVTLRCSPISGHKSVSWYQQVLGQGPQFIFQYYEKEERGRGNFPDRFSARQFPNYSSELNVNALLLGDSALYLCASSFEPGTVNYGYTFGSGTRLTVV.

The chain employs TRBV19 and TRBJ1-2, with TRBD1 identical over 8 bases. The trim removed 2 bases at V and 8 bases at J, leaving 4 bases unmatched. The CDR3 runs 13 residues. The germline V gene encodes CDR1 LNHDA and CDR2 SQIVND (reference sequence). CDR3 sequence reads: CASSIQGARGYTF. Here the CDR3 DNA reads TGTGCCAGTAGTATACAGGGGGCGCGGGGCTACACCTTC.

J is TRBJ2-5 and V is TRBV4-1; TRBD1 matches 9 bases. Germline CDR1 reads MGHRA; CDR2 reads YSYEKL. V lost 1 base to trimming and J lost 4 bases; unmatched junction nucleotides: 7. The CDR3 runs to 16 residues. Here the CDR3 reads CASSQVGTGIRETQYF. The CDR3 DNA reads TGCGCCAGCAGCCAAGTAGGGACAGGGATTCGAGAGACCCAGTACTTC.

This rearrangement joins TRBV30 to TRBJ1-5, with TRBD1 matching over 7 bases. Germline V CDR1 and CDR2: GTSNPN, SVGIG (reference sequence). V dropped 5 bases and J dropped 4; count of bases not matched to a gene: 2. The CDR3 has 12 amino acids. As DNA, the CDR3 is TGTGCCTGGGACAGGGATAATCAGCCCCAGCATTTT. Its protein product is CAWDRDNQPQHF.

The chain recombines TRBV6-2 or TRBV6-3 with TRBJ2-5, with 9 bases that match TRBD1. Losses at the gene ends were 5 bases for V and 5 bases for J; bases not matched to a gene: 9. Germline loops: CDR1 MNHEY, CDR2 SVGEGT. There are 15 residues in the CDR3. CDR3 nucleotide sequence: TGTGCCAGCAGTGGGGGACAGGGTAGGATTGAGACCCAGTACTTC. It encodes CASSGGQGRIETQYF.

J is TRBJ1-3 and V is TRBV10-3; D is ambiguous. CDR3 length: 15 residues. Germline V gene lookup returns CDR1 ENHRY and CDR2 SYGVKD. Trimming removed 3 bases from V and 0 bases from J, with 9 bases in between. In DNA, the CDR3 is TGTGCCATCAGTGATAGGCCGGGCTCTGGAAACACCATATATTTT. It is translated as CAISDRPGSGNTIYF.

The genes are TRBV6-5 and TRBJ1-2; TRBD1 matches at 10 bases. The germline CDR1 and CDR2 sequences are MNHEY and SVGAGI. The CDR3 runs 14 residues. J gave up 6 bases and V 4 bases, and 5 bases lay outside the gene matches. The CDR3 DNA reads TGTGCCAGCAGTTTGACAGGGGGCGCGGATGGCTACACCTTC. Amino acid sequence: CASSLTGGADGYTF.

This chain's CDR3 is CASSYPGGVGRPSGTDTQYF. The CDR3 coding sequence is TGTGCCAGCAGTTACCCAGGGGGCGTGGGGAGGCCAAGCGGCACAGATACGCAGTATTTT. The chain couples TRBV6-2 or TRBV6-3 to TRBJ2-3, with 8 bases identical to TRBD1. The CDR3 has 20 amino acids. Germline CDR1 is MNHEY and CDR2 is SVGEGT. V was clipped by 2 bases and J by 1 base; unmatched bases: 17.